The sequence of this T cell receptor (beta chain) was determined in a study of CD8+ T cells in alopecia areata. Findings of the study overall: Lesional scalp, especially alopecia totalis/universalis, showed higher clonality than normal scalp. Scalp specimens additionally yield sequences from normal skin's resident alphabeta T cells.

RNA extraction and reverse transcription yielded cDNA as sequencing template. Sequencing used immunoSEQ multiplex PCR; TCRdb keeps in-frame clones, though not all of them. The repertoire holds some 160,000 clones, less than 65% seen once, with approximately 34% in the top ten. CDR3 size: 17 residues. The V and J ends lost 5 bases and 3 bases, in that order; junction bases with no gene match: 11. Germline CDR1 is PRHDT and CDR2 is FYEKMQ (reference sequence). A remark on this clone: The target antigen is unknown.

Separation by sorting yielded CD4+ and CD8+ T cells from PBMCs. Material for sequencing was CD8+ T cells sorted from blood. This TCR was recovered from a human donor in good health. The V call is TRBV13, the J call TRBJ2-2; 8 positions match TRBD2. The CDR3 region is CASSHRRLAKDTGELFF. In DNA, the CDR3 is TGTGCCAGCAGCCACAGACGACTAGCGAAAGACACCGGGGAGCTGTTTTTT. Variable domain in full (rest from reference TRBV13 and TRBJ2-2): AAGVIQSPRHLIKEKRETATLKCYPIPRHDTVYWYQQGPGQDPQFLISFYEKMQSDKGSIPDRFSAQQFSDYHSELNMSSLELGDSALYFCASSHRRLAKDTGELFFGEGSRLTVL.